These 10 T cell receptor beta chains originate from one sample sequenced in a study of T cell changes during pregnancy in multiple sclerosis. The method was immunoSEQ multiplex PCR; TCRdb's version includes in-frame clones alone and lacks a portion of them. The sample includes around 66,000 clones, more than 75% of them seen just once. The sample here was peripheral blood, taken in the first trimester of pregnancy. The receptors were gathered from a female donor in good health, enrolled as a control in a pregnancy study.

The J gene is TRBJ1-2, the V gene TRBV5-1; weak D call: TRBD1 (5 bases). The CDR3 length is 13 residues. The ends were cut back, 4 bases at V and 4 bases at J, with 11 bases in the middle. Germline CDR1 is SGHRS and CDR2 is YFSETQ. The CDR3 sequence: CASSHDSSYGYTF. CDR3 bases: TGCGCCAGCAGCCATGACAGCTCCTATGGCTACACCTTC.

V gene TRBV4-3 combines with J gene TRBJ2-5; 7 bases agree with TRBD2. Per germline, CDR1 LGHNA and CDR2 YSLEER. Trimming took 3 bases from V and 3 from J; bases not matched to a gene: 10. The CDR3 has 16 residues. The CDR3 region has the DNA TGCGCCAGCAGCCAGAGCGGGGCAAAAGGGGAAGAGACCCAGTACTTC. This codes for CASSQSGAKGEETQYF.

The V call is TRBV13, the J call TRBJ1-2, with D uncertain. V was cut by 1 base and J by 3 bases, with 15 bases left in between. This CDR3 has 16 amino acids. Per germline, CDR1 PRHDT and CDR2 FYEKMQ (reference sequence). The CDR3 region is CASSLDGEGGYYGYTF. The DNA of the CDR3 is TGTGCCAGCAGCTTAGATGGTGAGGGCGGCTACTATGGCTACACCTTC.

The chain uses TRBV6-4 and TRBJ2-3; 12 nucleotides align to TRBD2. Germline-derived CDR1 and CDR2 are MRHNA and SNTAGT. V dropped 3 bases and J dropped 7; count of bases not matched to a gene: 5. This CDR3 spans 15 amino acids. CDR3 sequence reads: CASSEELAGGYTQYF. The CDR3, as DNA: TGTGCCAGCAGTGAAGAGCTAGCGGGGGGGTATACGCAGTATTTT.

The chain combines TRBV19 with TRBJ2-6; 9 nucleotides line up with TRBD1. V lost 3 bases, J lost 0 bases, and 6 bases stayed unmatched. CDR3 length: 18 amino acids. The germline CDR1 and CDR2 sequences are LNHDA and SQIVND (reference sequence). The CDR3 DNA follows: TGTGCCAGTAGTATGGAGGGACAGGGCACCTCTGGGGCCAACGTCCTGACTTTC. Protein sequence: CASSMEGQGTSGANVLTF.

This clone occurred once. The rearrangement uses TRBV11-1 and TRBJ1-2; TRBD1 matches at 7 bases. This CDR3 spans 13 amino acids. Per the germline V gene, CDR1 is SGHAT and CDR2 is FQDESV (reference sequence). J lost 7 bases, V lost 4 bases, and 6 bases had no gene match. CDR3 bases: TGTGCCAGCAGCTCCCGGACAGGTTTTGGCTACACCTTC. It codes for CASSSRTGFGYTF.

The chain employs TRBV7-9 and TRBJ1-1, with a weak D call TRBD1 (5 bases). Germline V lookup: CDR1 SEHNR, CDR2 FQNEAQ (reference sequence). The CDR3 totals 12 residues. Trimming cost V 5 bases and J 7 bases, with 11 bases left between them. This CDR3 is CASSDQGLEAFF. CDR3 bases: TGTGCCAGCAGCGATCAGGGTCTTGAAGCTTTCTTT. Looking up the rest from reference TRBV7-9 and TRBJ1-1 gives the full variable domain: DTGVSQNPRHKITKRGQNVTFRCDPISEHNRLYWYRQTLGQGPEFLTYFQNEAQLEKSRLLSDRFSAERPKGSFSTLEIQRTEQGDSAMYLCASSDQGLEAFFGQGTRLTVV.

The J gene is TRBJ2-5, the V gene TRBV7-2; D gene ambiguous. V dropped 0 bases and J dropped 4 bases, with 15 bases sitting between them. Germline V gene sequence: CDR1 SGHTA, CDR2 FQGNSA. The CDR3 is 16 amino acids. The CDR3 DNA reads TGTGCCAGCAGCTTAGCGCCCCCCAGTGGCTCAGAGACCCAGTACTTC. The encoded protein is CASSLAPPSGSETQYF. Variable domain in full (rest from reference TRBV7-2 and TRBJ2-5): GAGVSQSPSNKVTEKGKDVELRCDPISGHTALYWYRQSLGQGLEFLIYFQGNSAPDKSGLPSDRFSAERTGGSVSTLTIQRTQQEDSAVYLCASSLAPPSGSETQYFGPGTRLLVL.

The chain couples TRBV5-4 to TRBJ2-3; 8 bases match TRBD2. Germline trimming cut 1 base from V and 5 bases from J; bases unmatched to any gene: 12. CDR1 is SGHNT and CDR2 is YYREEE in the germline V gene (reference sequence). This CDR3 has 17 amino acids. CDR3 nucleotides: TGTGCCAGCAGCTTGATGGCGGGAGGTGTCTATTTAGATACGCAGTATTTT. It is translated as CASSLMAGGVYLDTQYF.

V usage is TRBV28 and J usage is TRBJ1-5; D is possibly TRBD1 (5 bases). CDR3 length: 15 amino acids. V dropped 6 bases and J dropped 1 base, with 13 bases sitting between them. In germline, CDR1 is MDHEN, CDR2 SYDVKM. The CDR3 loop reads CASRKTGVSNQPQHF. The CDR3 DNA reads TGTGCCAGCAGGAAAACAGGAGTAAGCAATCAGCCCCAGCATTTT.